The 17 T cell receptor beta chains reported below all come from one sample, sequenced in a study of T-cell memory formation after mild COVID-19. TCRdb itself ran the 5' RACE reads through MiXCR, one entry per CDR3 protein. The sample lists approximately 48,000 distinct CDR3 sequences, approximately 8% seen once, with 1.4% in the top ten. Source material: PBMCs or a T cell subset sorted from them (not recorded which). The receptors stem from a man younger than 30 who had mild COVID-19 (a few samples of this study predate the infection). Cell type and time point are not known.

The V gene is TRBV7-9, the J gene TRBJ1-5; D is undetermined. CDR1 is SEHNR and CDR2 is FQNEAQ in the germline V gene (reference sequence). V was cut by 4 bases and J by 6 bases, with 13 bases left in between. The CDR3 is made up of 14 amino acids. The CDR3 spells CASSSSLLGQPQHF. CDR3 nucleotide sequence: TGTGCCAGCAGCTCCTCTCTACTGGGTCAGCCCCAGCATTTT. Based on the CDR3 plus reference TRBV7-9 and TRBJ1-5, the full variable domain is DTGVSQNPRHKITKRGQNVTFRCDPISEHNRLYWYRQTLGQGPEFLTYFQNEAQLEKSRLLSDRFSAERPKGSFSTLEIQRTEQGDSAMYLCASSSSLLGQPQHFGDGTRLSIL.

This clonotype was observed many times. The genes are TRBV5-1 and TRBJ2-3; D might be TRBD2 (6 bases). Looked up from germline, CDR1 is SGHRS and CDR2 is YFSETQ. The V and J ends lost 2 bases and 2 bases respectively, with 12 bases between them. This CDR3 region has 15 residues. CDR3 in DNA: TGCGCCAGCAGCTTCTACGGGGGTCCCACAGATACGCAGTATTTT. Protein sequence: CASSFYGGPTDTQYF.

The chain combines TRBV10-2 with TRBJ2-3; 7 bases fit TRBD2. The germline V gene has CDR1 WSHSY and CDR2 SAAADI. This CDR3 is built from 15 residues. Trimming at V came to 3 bases and at J to 2 bases, leaving 5 bases not matched to a gene. CDR3 in DNA: TGCGCCAGCAGTGATCCCGGGGGGTCCACAGATACGCAGTATTTT. This codes for CASSDPGGSTDTQYF.

This clonotype was seen at least ten times. CDR3 loop: CASSTRTDTQYF. The CDR3 nucleotides are TGTGCCAGCAGCACTCGAACAGATACGCAGTATTTT. The gene calls are TRBV9 and TRBJ2-3; D is unresolved. Germline V gene sequence: CDR1 SGDLS, CDR2 YYNGEE. V lost 4 bases and J lost 3, with 6 bases in between. The CDR3 covers 12 residues.

This clonotype was counted at least ten times. The V call is TRBV7-9, the J call TRBJ1-2, with TRBD1 as a possible D gene (6 bases). V lost 4 bases to trimming and J lost 8 bases, with 17 bases between them. Germline CDR1 is SEHNR and CDR2 is FQNEAQ (reference sequence). The CDR3 totals 14 residues. CDR3 nucleotide sequence: TGTGCCAGCAGCTCACGACAGGCGTTAGGGGGCTACACCTTC. Translating it yields CASSSRQALGGYTF.

This clonotype has a handful of counts. J is TRBJ2-3 and V is TRBV19; TRBD1 matches at 7 bases. This CDR3 is 16 amino acids long. Trimming cost V 5 bases and J 0 bases; bases outside gene matches: 8. The germline gives CDR1 LNHDA, CDR2 SQIVND (reference sequence). The CDR3 nucleotides read TGTGCCAGTAGTTCCCGGGACAGAGGTAGCACAGATACGCAGTATTTT. It specifies CASSSRDRGSTDTQYF.

The sample holds many counts of this clonotype. This sequence joins TRBV5-1 and TRBJ2-5; D uncertain. The CDR3 is 12 amino acids. From germline, CDR1 is SGHRS and CDR2 YFSETQ. Trimming took 7 bases from V and 3 from J, leaving 10 bases between them. The CDR3 protein is CASPYIEETQYF. The CDR3, as DNA: TGCGCCAGCCCCTATATTGAAGAGACCCAGTACTTC.

This clonotype was counted at least ten times. The chain couples TRBV29-1 to TRBJ1-1, with D tentatively TRBD1 (6 bases). Trimming stripped 6 bases from V and 5 bases from J, with 13 bases between. Germline loops: CDR1 SQVTM, CDR2 ANQGSEA. The CDR3 spans 12 residues. The CDR3 DNA sequence: TGCAGCGTGAGTACAGGGTTGACTGAAGCTTTCTTT. As protein: CSVSTGLTEAFF.

This clonotype was seen a handful of times. V usage is TRBV6-5 and J usage is TRBJ1-2, with a possible D match to TRBD1 (5 bases). The CDR3 extends over 15 amino acids. V lost 5 bases to trimming and J lost 4 bases, with 17 bases between them. CDR1 and CDR2 from the germline V gene are MNHEY and SVGAGI. The CDR3 coding sequence is TGTGCCAGCAGTAGTCAGGGTACGGGCAGCTATGGCTACACCTTC. As protein: CASSSQGTGSYGYTF.

The CDR3 DNA follows: TGTGCCAGCAGTTTAAACAACTATGGCTACACCTTC. It is translated as CASSLNNYGYTF. This chain links TRBV28 with TRBJ1-2; no firm D call. Trimming removed 2 bases from V and 2 bases from J, with 3 bases in between. This CDR3 has 12 amino acids. The germline V gene encodes CDR1 MDHEN and CDR2 SYDVKM.

In this sample, this clonotype turned up a few times. The rearrangement joins TRBV12-3 or TRBV12-4 to TRBJ1-1, with no clear D. The CDR3 covers 15 residues. Trimming removed 5 bases from V and 1 base from J, with 14 bases in between. This CDR3 is CASSPPWEGNTEAFF. CDR3 bases: TGTGCCAGCAGTCCCCCGTGGGAGGGGAACACTGAAGCTTTCTTT.

This clonotype was counted ten times or more. The V call is TRBV5-1, the J call TRBJ1-2; D remains ambiguous. Per the germline V gene, CDR1 is SGHRS and CDR2 is YFSETQ. The germline V and J ends were trimmed by 0 bases and 4 bases, with 10 bases remaining between them. The CDR3 has 14 residues. CDR3 DNA: TGCGCCAGCAGCTTGGGAGGCAGACTCTATGGCTACACCTTC. This translates into CASSLGGRLYGYTF.

Only a few counts were recorded for this clonotype. The chain is built from TRBV7-2 and TRBJ2-5, with TRBD2 matching over 7 bases. V shed 3 bases, J shed 5 bases, and the junction held 3 bases outside the gene matches. This CDR3 is 13 amino acids long. Germline V lookup: CDR1 SGHTA, CDR2 FQGNSA. CDR3 region: CASSFSGGETQYF. Here the CDR3 DNA reads TGTGCCAGCAGCTTTTCGGGGGGTGAGACCCAGTACTTC.

This chain uses TRBV2 with TRBJ1-1, with a tentative D call TRBD1 (5 bases). The CDR3 length is 12 residues. Trimming removed 9 bases at V and 1 base at J, with 9 bases between. CDR1 is SNHLY and CDR2 is FYNNEI in the germline V gene. CDR3: CARAGQNTEAFF. The CDR3 nucleotides read TGTGCCAGGGCCGGACAGAACACTGAAGCTTTCTTT.

The V call is TRBV5-1, the J call TRBJ2-2, with D unresolved. Germline V gene lookup returns CDR1 SGHRS and CDR2 YFSETQ. The CDR3 is made up of 13 amino acids. V was pared by 2 bases and J by 2 bases, with 4 bases between. CDR3 nucleotide sequence: TGCGCCAGCAGCTTTCAAAACACCGGGGAGCTGTTTTTT. Translation: CASSFQNTGELFF.

In its sample, this clonotype was seen a few times. The V gene is TRBV28, the J gene TRBJ2-7; D call uncertain. Germline V gene sequence: CDR1 MDHEN, CDR2 SYDVKM. V dropped 4 bases and J dropped 0 bases, with 16 bases sitting between them. The CDR3 length is 16 residues. CDR3 coding DNA: TGTGCCAGCAGTTCGCCCCCGGACGCTTACTCCTACGAGCAGTACGTC. Amino acid sequence: CASSSPPDAYSYEQYV.

V gene TRBV5-4 combines with J gene TRBJ1-2; D gene uncertain. With 3 bases removed from V and 0 bases from J, the gap between germline ends came to 9 bases. From germline, CDR1 is SGHNT and CDR2 YYREEE (reference sequence). The CDR3 is made up of 14 amino acids. In DNA form, the CDR3 reads TGTGCCAGCAGCTCATTCGGGGCTAACTATGGCTACACCTTC. This translates into CASSSFGANYGYTF.